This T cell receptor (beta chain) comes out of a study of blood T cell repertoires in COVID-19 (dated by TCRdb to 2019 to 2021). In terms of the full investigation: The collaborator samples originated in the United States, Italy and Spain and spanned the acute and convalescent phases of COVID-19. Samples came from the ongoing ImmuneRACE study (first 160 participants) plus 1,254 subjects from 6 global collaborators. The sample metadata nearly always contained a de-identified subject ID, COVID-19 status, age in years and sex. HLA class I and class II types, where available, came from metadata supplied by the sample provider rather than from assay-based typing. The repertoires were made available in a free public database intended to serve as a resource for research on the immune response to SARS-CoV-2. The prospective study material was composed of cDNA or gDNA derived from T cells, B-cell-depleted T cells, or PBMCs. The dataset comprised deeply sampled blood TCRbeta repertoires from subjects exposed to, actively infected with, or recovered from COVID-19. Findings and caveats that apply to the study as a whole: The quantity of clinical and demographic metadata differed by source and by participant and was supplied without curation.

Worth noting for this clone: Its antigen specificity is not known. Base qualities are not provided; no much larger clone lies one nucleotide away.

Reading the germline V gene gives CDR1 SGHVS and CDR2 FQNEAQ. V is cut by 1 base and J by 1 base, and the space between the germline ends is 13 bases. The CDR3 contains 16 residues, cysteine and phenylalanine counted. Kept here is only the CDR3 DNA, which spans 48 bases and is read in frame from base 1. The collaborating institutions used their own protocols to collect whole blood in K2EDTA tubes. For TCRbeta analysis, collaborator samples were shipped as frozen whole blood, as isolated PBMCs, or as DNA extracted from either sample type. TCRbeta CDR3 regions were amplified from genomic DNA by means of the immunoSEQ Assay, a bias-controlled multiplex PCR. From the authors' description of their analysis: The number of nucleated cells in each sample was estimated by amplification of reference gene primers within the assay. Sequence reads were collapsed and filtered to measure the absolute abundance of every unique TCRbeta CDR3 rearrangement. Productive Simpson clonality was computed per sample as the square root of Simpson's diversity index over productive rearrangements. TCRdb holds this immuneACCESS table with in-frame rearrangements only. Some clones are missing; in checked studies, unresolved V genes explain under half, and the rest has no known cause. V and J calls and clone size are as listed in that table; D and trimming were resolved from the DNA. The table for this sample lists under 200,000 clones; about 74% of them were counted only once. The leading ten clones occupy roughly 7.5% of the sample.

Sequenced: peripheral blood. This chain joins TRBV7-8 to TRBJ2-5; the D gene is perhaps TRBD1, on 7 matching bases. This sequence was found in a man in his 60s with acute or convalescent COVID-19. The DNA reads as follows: TGTGCCAGCAGCTTAGTAGGAGGGACAGTCCAAGAGACCCAGTACTTC. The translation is CASSLVGGTVQETQYF.